This T cell receptor (beta chain) is from a study of cytomegalovirus exposure and HLA in healthy donors. Notes on the study in general: HLA alleles were associated with around 17,000 TCR beta sequences in a later analysis at 0.05 false discovery rate. In a later analysis, TCR association rates varied by HLA locus: DRB1 most, HLA-C fewest.

Remarks on this clone: What it binds is unknown.

Amplification used 60 Vbeta primers and 13 Jbeta primers. TCRdb's copy holds only in-frame clones and misses some; the assay was immunoSEQ multiplex PCR. The sample consists of approximately 210,000 clones, roughly 80% of them appearing once. V shed 6 bases, J shed 2 bases, and the junction held 10 bases outside the gene matches. Germline CDR1 reads ENHRY; CDR2 reads SYGVKD. This CDR3 is built from 16 residues. This TCR came from a woman under 40 in good health and CMV-seropositive. Input material: PBMCs. The rearrangement uses TRBV10-3 and TRBJ1-2; 9 bases map to TRBD1. CDR3 in amino acids: CAISPGQGLTNYGYTF. DNA for the CDR3: TGTGCCATCAGCCCGGGACAGGGACTTACAAACTATGGCTACACCTTC.